These 32 T cell receptor beta chains share one sample of origin, sequenced in a study of graft-versus-host responses after intestinal transplantation. Only in-frame clones appear in the TCRdb table, and some are missing; sequencing was by immunoSEQ multiplex PCR. The data contain 85,000 to 100,000 clones, roughly 88% of them singletons. Sample: PBMCs, taken 255 days after intestinal transplant. These receptors were collected from a human patient who received an intestinal transplant, so some T cells may come from the graft donor.

The chain couples TRBV28 to TRBJ2-1, with TRBD2 matching over 9 bases. The CDR3 spans 18 residues. J was trimmed by 0 bases and V by 2 bases; bases with no gene match: 8. Germline values: CDR1 MDHEN, CDR2 SYDVKM. CDR3 coding DNA: TGTGCCAGCAGTTTACGCGGCCTAGCGGGGAGCTCCTACAATGAGCAGTTCTTC. It encodes CASSLRGLAGSSYNEQFF. The full variable domain, completed using reference TRBV28 and TRBJ2-1, is DVKVTQSSRYLVKRTGEKVFLECVQDMDHENMFWYRQDPGLGLRLIYFSYDVKMKEKGDIPEGYSVSREKKERFSLILESASTNQTSMYLCASSLRGLAGSSYNEQFFGPGTRLTVL.

Comments on this clone: Other DNA sequences in the sample encode the same CDR3. The CDR3 loop is CASSVEGGGTDTQYF. The CDR3 nucleotides read TGTGCCAGCAGCGTAGAAGGGGGTGGTACAGATACGCAGTATTTT. This rearrangement joins TRBV9 to TRBJ2-3, with D tentatively TRBD1 (6 bases). Germline-derived CDR1 and CDR2 are SGDLS and YYNGEE. V was clipped by 0 bases and J by 3 bases, with 11 bases between them. This CDR3 spans 15 amino acids.

This chain joins TRBV5-1 and TRBJ1-1; 7 nucleotides agree with TRBD1. CDR1 is SGHRS, CDR2 YFSETQ, per germline. The V segment lost 0 bases and the J segment 5 bases; nucleotides outside the gene matches: 10. The CDR3 sequence is 16 residues long. CDR3 nucleotide sequence: TGCGCCAGCAGCTTGGCCCGACAGGGCGGAGGGACTGAAGCTTTCTTT. This gives the protein CASSLARQGGGTEAFF.

The chain is built from TRBV6-5 and TRBJ2-1; 13 bases line up with TRBD2. The V gene's germline CDR1 is MNHEY and CDR2 SVGAGI. This CDR3 has 16 amino acids. Unmatched junction bases numbered 7, after V lost 2 bases and J lost 9 bases. Here the CDR3 reads CASSYPLAGGSVEQFF. The DNA for the CDR3 is TGTGCCAGCAGTTACCCACTAGCGGGAGGGTCTGTTGAGCAGTTCTTC.

The chain carries TRBV28 and TRBJ2-3, with 15 bases matching TRBD2. This CDR3 contains 18 residues. Germline CDR1 reads MDHEN; CDR2 reads SYDVKM. The V segment lost 4 bases and the J segment 3 bases; nucleotides outside the gene matches: 8. CDR3 in amino acids: CASSSGTSGRFKTDTQYF. The DNA for the CDR3 is TGTGCCAGCAGTTCCGGGACTAGCGGGAGGTTCAAAACAGATACGCAGTATTTT.

This clone was counted a few times. The chain uses TRBV5-4 and TRBJ2-2; possibly TRBD1 or TRBD2 for D (6 bases each). Looked up from germline, CDR1 is SGHNT and CDR2 is YYREEE (reference sequence). The CDR3 consists of 14 residues. V lost 4 bases and J lost 3, with 10 bases in between. As DNA, the CDR3 is TGTGCCAGCAGCCCGAGGGGGGACACCGGGGAGCTGTTTTTT. Translation: CASSPRGDTGELFF. Variable domain in full (rest from reference TRBV5-4 and TRBJ2-2): ETGVTQSPTHLIKTRGQQVTLRCSSQSGHNTVSWYQQALGQGPQFIFQYYREEENGRGNFPPRFSGLQFPNYSSELNVNALELDDSALYLCASSPRGDTGELFFGEGSRLTVL.

The rearrangement links TRBV2 to TRBJ1-5; weak D call: TRBD1 (6 bases). Germline V gene lookup returns CDR1 SNHLY and CDR2 FYNNEI. The CDR3 is 16 residues long. Trimming took off 7 bases at V and 5 bases at J, with 21 bases between the two ends. The CDR3 reads CASNSQQGRSYQPQHF. The DNA for the CDR3 is TGTGCCAGCAACTCACAACAGGGCAGGAGTTATCAGCCCCAGCATTTT.

This rearrangement joins TRBV18 to TRBJ2-1, with D hard to call. Trimming removed 6 bases from V and 0 bases from J, with 18 bases in between. This CDR3 is built from 17 residues. The germline gives CDR1 KGHSH, CDR2 LQKENI. For the CDR3, the DNA is TGTGCCAGCTCCTGGGCCGGAGCAACCAGCTCCTACAATGAGCAGTTCTTC. This encodes CASSWAGATSSYNEQFF.

V is TRBV28 and J is TRBJ2-1, with TRBD1 matching over 8 bases. V shed 6 bases and J 3 bases; nucleotides not matched to a gene: 10. Germline V gene sequence: CDR1 MDHEN, CDR2 SYDVKM. This CDR3 region has 16 residues. Written as DNA, the CDR3 is TGTGCCAGCAGCCCTTTGACAGGGGACTTCTACAATGAGCAGTTCTTC. Amino acids: CASSPLTGDFYNEQFF.

The chain recombines TRBV7-2 with TRBJ1-6; D not resolved. This CDR3 spans 16 amino acids. V was trimmed by 4 bases and J by 7 bases, leaving 17 bases between them. Germline CDR1 is SGHTA and CDR2 is FQGNSA. The CDR3 region is CASSSGPGLQNSPLHF. The CDR3 bases are TGTGCCAGCAGCTCGGGTCCGGGTCTCCAGAATTCACCCCTCCACTTT.

The chain recombines TRBV5-6 with TRBJ2-1, with TRBD1 as a possible D gene (6 bases). The CDR3 contains 16 residues. Germline-derived CDR1 and CDR2 are SGHDT and YYEEEE. Between the trimmed V and J ends, which lost 6 bases and 0 bases, there was a span of 16 bases. CDR3 protein: CASTKTGLSSYNEQFF. For the CDR3, the DNA is TGTGCCAGCACGAAGACAGGCCTTAGCTCCTACAATGAGCAGTTCTTC.

This rearrangement joins TRBV10-2 to TRBJ2-3, with D hard to call. Trimming took off 3 bases at V and 0 bases at J, with 13 bases between the two ends. CDR1 is WSHSY, CDR2 SAAADI, per germline. This CDR3 comprises 16 residues. The CDR3 sequence: CASSERLAGSTDTQYF. In DNA form, the CDR3 reads TGCGCCAGCAGTGAAAGACTTGCCGGTAGCACAGATACGCAGTATTTT.

V and J are TRBV7-9 and TRBJ2-7, with TRBD1 matching over 7 bases. The CDR3 totals 12 residues. The V gene's germline CDR1 is SEHNR and CDR2 FQNEAQ (reference sequence). The V and J ends lost 5 bases and 6 bases, in that order; junction bases with no gene match: 4. CDR3 sequence reads: CASSPTGPEQYF. The CDR3 region has the DNA TGTGCCAGCAGCCCGACAGGGCCCGAGCAGTACTTC.

DNA of the CDR3: TGCAGCGTTGAAGGGACAGACTACGAGCAGTACTTC. It translates to CSVEGTDYEQYF. The rearrangement joins TRBV29-1 to TRBJ2-7; D might be TRBD1 (6 bases). V was trimmed by 1 base and J by 3 bases, leaving 7 bases between them. Germline loops: CDR1 SQVTM, CDR2 ANQGSEA. The CDR3 has 12 amino acids.

In its sample, this clone was seen once. This chain uses TRBV4-1 with TRBJ2-7; TRBD2 might be the D (5 bases). Germline-derived CDR1 and CDR2 are MGHRA and YSYEKL. Trimming pared 0 bases from V and 4 bases from J, leaving 13 bases between. The CDR3 totals 15 residues. CDR3 loop: CASSQDVGSDYEQYV. The CDR3 nucleotides read TGCGCCAGCAGCCAAGATGTGGGTAGCGATTACGAGCAGTACGTC.

The V gene is TRBV6-6, the J gene TRBJ2-7; 8 bases line up with TRBD1. This CDR3 is built from 13 residues. Germline CDR1 reads MNHNY; CDR2 reads SVGAGI (reference sequence). With V trimmed by 0 bases and J by 11 bases, 6 bases remained unmatched. Written as DNA, the CDR3 is TGTGCCAGCAGTTACTCGATGGGACAGGCTAAGTACGTC. As protein: CASSYSMGQAKYV.

The chain carries TRBV28 and TRBJ2-7, with D perhaps matching TRBD1 or TRBD2 (5 bases each). The germline V gene encodes CDR1 MDHEN and CDR2 SYDVKM. This CDR3 comprises 12 residues. V lost 9 bases and J 2 bases, leaving 11 bases between the germline ends. The CDR3 DNA reads TGTGCCAGTGCGAGGGGCCCCTACGAGCAGTACTTC. It is translated as CASARGPYEQYF.

The genes are TRBV4-1 and TRBJ1-3; D remains ambiguous. V was pared by 4 bases and J by 4 bases, with 14 bases between. This CDR3 comprises 15 residues. Germline V gene sequence: CDR1 MGHRA, CDR2 YSYEKL. Here the CDR3 DNA reads TGCGCCAGCAGCCGGGCGGGTGATTGGGGAAACACCATATATTTT. It specifies CASSRAGDWGNTIYF.

The chain joins TRBV14 to TRBJ1-2; D is perhaps TRBD1 (6 bases). This CDR3 is 21 amino acids long. Trimming took off 4 bases at V and 5 bases at J, with 35 bases between the two ends. The germline gives CDR1 SGHDN, CDR2 FVKESK. CDR3 in amino acids: CASSLSKGGTGNSWGLYGYTF. The CDR3 nucleotides read TGTGCCAGCAGCCTAAGCAAAGGGGGTACAGGTAATTCTTGGGGGCTTTATGGCTACACCTTC.

The chain has TRBV4-2 and TRBJ2-1, with TRBD2 matching 12 bases. V was pared by 1 base and J by 5 bases, with 0 bases of the junction left unmatched. The CDR3 is 15 residues long. Germline V gene data show CDR1 as LGHNA and CDR2 as YNFKEQ. The CDR3 sequence is CASSQASGGDNEQFF. The CDR3 coding sequence is TGTGCCAGCAGCCAAGCTAGCGGGGGGGACAATGAGCAGTTCTTC.

The chain combines TRBV14 with TRBJ1-1; D is uncertain. Deletions cut 4 bases from V and 3 bases from J, with 9 bases between. The germline V gene encodes CDR1 SGHDN and CDR2 FVKESK. The CDR3 is 13 residues long. The CDR3: CASSLGLDTEAFF. CDR3 nucleotide sequence: TGTGCCAGCAGCCTAGGACTTGACACTGAAGCTTTCTTT. Combining the CDR3 with reference TRBV14 and TRBJ1-1 gives the whole variable domain EAGVTQFPSHSVIEKGQTVTLRCDPISGHDNLYWYRRVMGKEIKFLLHFVKESKQDESGMPNNRFLAERTGGTYSTLKVQPAELEDSGVYFCASSLGLDTEAFFGQGTRLTVV.

This clone was detected a few times. The V and J genes are TRBV6-5 and TRBJ1-3; D not certain. The CDR3 length is 15 residues. The V and J ends lost 0 bases and 0 bases respectively, with 6 bases between them. The V gene's germline CDR1 is MNHEY and CDR2 SVGAGI. Here the CDR3 reads CASSYSRFSGNTIYF. CDR3 sequence (DNA): TGTGCCAGCAGTTACTCGAGGTTCTCTGGAAACACCATATATTTT.

This chain joins TRBV5-1 and TRBJ2-1, with TRBD1 matching 12 bases. The length of the CDR3 is 18 residues. Germline values: CDR1 SGHRS, CDR2 YFSETQ. J lost 4 bases, V lost 5 bases, and 13 bases had no gene match. The CDR3 is CASRRDRGLYEAYNEQFF. CDR3 nucleotides: TGCGCCAGCAGGCGGGACAGGGGGCTTTATGAAGCGTACAATGAGCAGTTCTTC.

The rearrangement uses TRBV30 and TRBJ1-2; D is uncertain. The CDR3 runs to 12 residues. The ends were cut back, 0 bases at V and 10 bases at J, with 12 bases in the middle. CDR1 is GTSNPN and CDR2 is SVGIG in the germline V gene (reference sequence). The DNA of the CDR3 is TGTGCCTGGAGTGTAGCCTTTCCCTTCTACACCTTC. Translation: CAWSVAFPFYTF.

The V gene is TRBV11-1, the J gene TRBJ2-5, with 7 bases fitting TRBD2. Germline V CDR1 and CDR2: SGHAT, FQDESV (reference sequence). The CDR3 consists of 15 residues. V was pared by 3 bases and J by 1 base, with 5 bases of the junction left unmatched. The CDR3 region has the DNA TGTGCCAGCAGCTTTAGCGGGCGAACCCAAGAGACCCAGTACTTC. It is translated as CASSFSGRTQETQYF.

The table lists this clone with a count of one. V is TRBV28 and J is TRBJ1-1; 8 bases map to TRBD1. Germline V gene data show CDR1 as MDHEN and CDR2 as SYDVKM. This CDR3 is built from 12 residues. J was trimmed by 11 bases and V by 6 bases; bases with no gene match: 8. The CDR3 DNA reads TGTGCCAGCAGCCGGACAGGGACGGGGGCTTTCTTT. This codes for CASSRTGTGAFF.

V is TRBV5-1 and J is TRBJ1-1, with 7 bases matching TRBD1. Germline-derived CDR1 and CDR2 are SGHRS and YFSETQ. The CDR3 spans 15 residues. V lost 3 bases and J lost 4; bases outside the gene matches: 9. This CDR3 reads CASSWVDRDGTEAFF. The CDR3 region has the DNA TGCGCCAGCAGCTGGGTCGACAGGGATGGCACTGAAGCTTTCTTT.

The chain uses TRBV6-1 and TRBJ1-5; unclear D gene. Trimming took off 2 bases at V and 7 bases at J, with 15 bases between the two ends. The CDR3 spans 15 residues. Germline CDR1 MNHNS, CDR2 SASEGT. The DNA for the CDR3 is TGTGCCAGCAGTGAACGCCCGGTGCCTGGCCAGCCCCAGCATTTT. Protein: CASSERPVPGQPQHF.

V is TRBV5-1 and J is TRBJ2-7; D is possibly TRBD1 (5 bases). The CDR3 sequence is 13 residues long. Germline-derived CDR1 and CDR2 are SGHRS and YFSETQ. Trimming stripped 5 bases from V and 1 base from J, with 10 bases between. CDR3 in amino acids: CASRQTASYEQYF. In nucleotides, the CDR3 is TGCGCCAGCAGACAGACAGCGTCCTACGAGCAGTACTTC.

The chain combines TRBV6-5 with TRBJ2-3; no reliable D call. There are 14 residues in the CDR3. The V gene's germline CDR1 is MNHEY and CDR2 SVGAGI. V lost 4 bases and J 4 bases, leaving 12 bases between the germline ends. This chain's CDR3 is CASSWNGRADTQYF. The CDR3 nucleotides read TGTGCCAGCAGTTGGAACGGGCGCGCAGATACGCAGTATTTT.

J is TRBJ2-2 and V is TRBV9; no firm D call. This CDR3 contains 14 residues. CDR1 and CDR2 (germline): SGDLS, YYNGEE. The ends were cut back, 0 bases at V and 4 bases at J, with 7 bases in the middle. DNA for the CDR3: TGTGCCAGCAGCGTAGTATCCTCCACCGGGGAGCTGTTTTTT. Its protein is CASSVVSSTGELFF.

The V and J genes are TRBV7-9 and TRBJ1-3; D uncertain. V was cut by 4 bases and J by 0 bases, with 4 bases left in between. Germline CDR1 is SEHNR and CDR2 is FQNEAQ (reference sequence). The CDR3 extends over 13 amino acids. The CDR3 protein is CASSYSSGNTIYF. As DNA, the CDR3 is TGTGCCAGCAGCTACTCCTCTGGAAACACCATATATTTT.